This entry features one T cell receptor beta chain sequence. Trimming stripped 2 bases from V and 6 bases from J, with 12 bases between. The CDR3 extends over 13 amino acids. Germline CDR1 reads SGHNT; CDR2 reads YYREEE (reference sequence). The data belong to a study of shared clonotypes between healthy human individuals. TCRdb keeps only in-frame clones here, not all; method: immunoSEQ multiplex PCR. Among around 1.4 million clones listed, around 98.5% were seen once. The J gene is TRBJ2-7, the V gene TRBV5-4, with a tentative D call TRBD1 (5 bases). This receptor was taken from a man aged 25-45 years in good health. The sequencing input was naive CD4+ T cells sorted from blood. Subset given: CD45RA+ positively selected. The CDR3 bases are TGTGCCAGCAGCTTCGCAGGGTTCAGCGAGCAGTACTTC. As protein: CASSFAGFSEQYF.